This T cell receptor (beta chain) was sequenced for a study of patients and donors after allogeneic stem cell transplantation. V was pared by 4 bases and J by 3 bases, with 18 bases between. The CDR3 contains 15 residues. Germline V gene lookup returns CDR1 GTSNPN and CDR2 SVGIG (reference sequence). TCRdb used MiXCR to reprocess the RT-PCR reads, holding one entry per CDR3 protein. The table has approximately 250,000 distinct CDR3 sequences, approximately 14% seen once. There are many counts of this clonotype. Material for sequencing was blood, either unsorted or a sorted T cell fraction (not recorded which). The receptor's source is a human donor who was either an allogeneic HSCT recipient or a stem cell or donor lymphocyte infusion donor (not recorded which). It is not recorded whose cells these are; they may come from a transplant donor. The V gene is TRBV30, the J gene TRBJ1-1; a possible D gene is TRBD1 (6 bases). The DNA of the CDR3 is TGTGCCTGGAAACCGAAACAGGGCGGGCACACTGAAGCTTTCTTT. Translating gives CAWKPKQGGHTEAFF.